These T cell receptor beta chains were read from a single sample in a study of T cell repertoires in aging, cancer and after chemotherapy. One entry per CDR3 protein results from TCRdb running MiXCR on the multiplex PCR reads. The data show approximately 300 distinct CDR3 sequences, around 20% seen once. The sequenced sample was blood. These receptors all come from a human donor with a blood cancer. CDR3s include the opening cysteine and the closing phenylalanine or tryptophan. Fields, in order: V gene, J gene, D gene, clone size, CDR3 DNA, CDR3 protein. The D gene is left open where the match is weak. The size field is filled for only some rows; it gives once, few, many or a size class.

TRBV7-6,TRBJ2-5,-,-,TGTGCTAGCAGCTTAGGCCCAGAAGGGATACAAGAGACCCAGTACTTC,CASSLGPEGIQETQYF
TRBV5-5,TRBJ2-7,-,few,TGTGCCAGCAGCTCCGGCGAGACAGGAGCCTACGAGCAGTACTTC,CASSSGETGAYEQYF
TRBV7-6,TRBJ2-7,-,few,TGTGCCAGCAGCCCCGGACAGACCTACGAGCAGTACTTC,CASSPGQTYEQYF
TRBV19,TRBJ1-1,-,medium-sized,TGTGCCAGTAGTATGCGCGGGGGACTGGGAACTGAAGCTTTCTTT,CASSMRGGLGTEAFF
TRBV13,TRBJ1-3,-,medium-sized,TGTGCCAGCAGCTCTAAATCCTCTGGAAACACCATATATTTT,CASSSKSSGNTIYF
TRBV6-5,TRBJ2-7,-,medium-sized,TGTGCCAGCATTTCTATCGGCCTCACCTACGAGCAGTACTTC,CASISIGLTYEQYF
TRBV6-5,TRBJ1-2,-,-,TGTGCCAGCAGTGAGTCCCCCACCTATGGCTACACCTTC,CASSESPTYGYTF
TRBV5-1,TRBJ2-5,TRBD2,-,TGCGCCAGCAGCCGATCAGCGGGGGGGTTTCAAGAGACCCAGTACTTC,CASSRSAGGFQETQYF
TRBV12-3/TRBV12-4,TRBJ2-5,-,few,TGTGCCAGCAGTTTCGCAGGGGCCCAAGAGACCCAGTACTTC,CASSFAGAQETQYF
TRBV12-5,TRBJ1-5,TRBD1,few,TGTGCTAGTGCCCTAGGGACAGGGGATCAGCCCCAGCATTTT,CASALGTGDQPQHF
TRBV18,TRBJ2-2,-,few,TGTGCCAGCTCACCACCGGCCACCGCGGGGGAGCTGTTTTTT,CASSPPATAGELFF
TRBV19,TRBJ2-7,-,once,TGTGCCAGTAGTTTCCGGGACGGCCGGGGACCCGAGCAGTACTTC,CASSFRDGRGPEQYF
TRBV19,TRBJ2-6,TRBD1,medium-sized,TGTGCCAGTAGAAACAGGGGAAATCCTGGGGCCAACGTCCTGACTTTC,CASRNRGNPGANVLTF
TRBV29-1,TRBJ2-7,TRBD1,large,TGCAGCGTCAGGACAGGGGGCTTCTACGAGCAGTACTTC,CSVRTGGFYEQYF
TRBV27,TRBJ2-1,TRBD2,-,TGTGCCAGCAGGGGGCCGGGAGGGGGCTACAATGAGCAGTTCTTC,CASRGPGGGYNEQFF
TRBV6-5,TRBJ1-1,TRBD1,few,TGTGCCAGCAGTTTACTACAGGGGGCCGACACTGAAGCTTTCTTT,CASSLLQGADTEAFF
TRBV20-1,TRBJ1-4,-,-,TGCAGTGCTAGGTTGGGCGCGTCACCCCTAGAAAAACTGTTTTTT,CSARLGASPLEKLFF
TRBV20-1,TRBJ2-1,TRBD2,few,TGCAGTGCTCCATCAGCGGGGCCCTACAATGAGCAGTTCTTC,CSAPSAGPYNEQFF
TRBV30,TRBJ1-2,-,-,TGTGCCTGGGCCCCTTCTCAGTTCTATGGCTACACCTTC,CAWAPSQFYGYTF
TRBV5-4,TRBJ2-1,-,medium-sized,TGTGCCAGCAGCTTGCAGCAGGGGTCCTACAATGAGCAGTTCTTC,CASSLQQGSYNEQFF